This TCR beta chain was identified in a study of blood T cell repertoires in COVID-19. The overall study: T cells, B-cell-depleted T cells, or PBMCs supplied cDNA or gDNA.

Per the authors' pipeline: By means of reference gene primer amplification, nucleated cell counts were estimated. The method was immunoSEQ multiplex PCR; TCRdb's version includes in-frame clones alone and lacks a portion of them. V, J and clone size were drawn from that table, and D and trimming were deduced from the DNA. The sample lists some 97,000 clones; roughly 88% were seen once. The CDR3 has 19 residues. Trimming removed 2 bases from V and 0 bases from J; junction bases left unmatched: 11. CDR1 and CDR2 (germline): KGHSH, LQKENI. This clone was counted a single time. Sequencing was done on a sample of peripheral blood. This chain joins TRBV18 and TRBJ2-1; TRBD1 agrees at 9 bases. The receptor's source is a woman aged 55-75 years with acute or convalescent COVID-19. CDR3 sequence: CASSPRTGALFGSYNEQFF. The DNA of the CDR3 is TGTGCCAGCTCACCAAGGACAGGGGCCTTGTTCGGCTCCTACAATGAGCAGTTCTTC.